This T cell receptor beta chain was sequenced during a study of T-cell memory formation after mild COVID-19. Per the germline V gene, CDR1 is LGHDT and CDR2 is YNNKEL (reference sequence). V was shortened by 0 bases and J by 9 bases, with 9 bases between the two germline ends. The CDR3 runs to 12 residues. TCRdb re-analysed the 5' RACE reads in MiXCR, keeping a single row per CDR3 protein. The sample consists of 300,000 to 400,000 distinct CDR3 sequences, 25% to 30% of them appearing once. The sample was PBMCs or a T cell subset sorted from them (not recorded which). This clonotype originated in an adult woman who had mild COVID-19 (a few samples of this study predate the infection). Cell type and time point are not known. The V gene is TRBV3-1, the J gene TRBJ2-7; no reliable D call. DNA for the CDR3: TGTGCCAGCAGCCAAGATCGGGCCGGGCAGTACTTC. Translation gives CASSQDRAGQYF.